This TCR beta chain was identified during a study of blood T cells in healthy people across ages. Study conclusions and caveats: With unsorted PBMCs, a conclusive comparison of naive versus antigen-experienced cells was not possible. Shifts in expanded clonotypes may have been confounded by donor CMV status, which was unknown. Naive T cell percentage showed a strong correlation with TCR beta diversity.

The CDR3 has 16 amino acids. After removal of 4 bases from V and 1 base from J, the junction contained 7 bases not matched to a gene. Per the germline V gene, CDR1 is SGHNT and CDR2 is YYREEE (reference sequence). A J-beta primer mix and a sample-barcoded 5' primer were used in a second PCR of about 6 to 12 cycles. TCRdb re-called the 5' RACE reads with MiXCR, one entry per CDR3 protein. The sample records 550,000 to 750,000 distinct CDR3 sequences, around a fifth being singletons. Of note for this clonotype: Its antigen is as yet unknown.

Material for sequencing was blood. The rearrangement links TRBV5-4 to TRBJ2-1; 8 bases are shared with TRBD2. The sequence was collected from a man aged 65-85 years in good health. CDR3 sequence: CASSLGGGGSYNEQFF. DNA for the CDR3: TGTGCCAGCAGCCTGGGAGGCGGGGGGTCCTACAATGAGCAGTTCTTC.